This T cell receptor beta chain was found in a study of cytomegalovirus exposure and HLA in healthy donors. Study information: Early released data comprised 80 million to 90 million unique TCRs from HLA-typed donors.

The primer mix had 60 Vbeta and 13 Jbeta primers. Repertoires were generated with immunoSEQ multiplex PCR, while TCRdb's copy carries only in-frame clones and drops some. The sample contains some 97,000 clones, roughly 80% of which appear only once. Comment on this clone: The target antigen is unknown.

J was trimmed by 8 bases and V by 2 bases; bases with no gene match: 4. The CDR3 covers 14 residues. In germline, CDR1 is MNHNY, CDR2 SVGAGI (reference sequence). Study findings and constraints: Several top significant clusters appeared, in a later analysis, to be linked to common viral pathogens. Cytomegalovirus association was listed for about 180 TCR beta chains.

J is TRBJ1-5 and V is TRBV6-6, with 9 bases lining up with TRBD1. The sample comprised PBMCs. The clonotype was recovered from a male donor in good health and CMV-seropositive. The CDR3 loop is CASSYGGDREPQHF. The DNA of the CDR3 is TGTGCCAGCAGTTACGGGGGGGACAGGGAGCCCCAGCATTTT.